A selection of T cell receptor beta chains follows, all from one sample in a study of shared clonotypes between healthy human individuals. Sequencing was performed with immunoSEQ multiplex PCR; in TCRdb, only in-frame clones are kept and a portion is missing. Altogether approximately 2.3 million clones are present, roughly 93% being singletons, with the ten largest covering about 0.39%. The sample comprised naive CD4+ T cells from PBMCs. Every receptor here comes from a man younger than 35 in good health. Some clones in this sample may be carry-over from other donors' samples. CDR3s include the opening cysteine and the closing phenylalanine or tryptophan. D genes are given only for firm matches. Some rows have no size entry. The others give once, few or many, or a class for an expanded clone.

DNA: TGTGCCAGCACCCGTGGTAGGGAAGCCTACGAGCAGTACTTC; CDR3: CASTRGREAYEQYF; size: .; D: .; J: TRBJ2-7; V: TRBV5-6
DNA: TGTGCCAGCAGCCCCTACCAACTAGCGGTGGGCAATGAGCAGTTCTTC; CDR3: CASSPYQLAVGNEQFF; size: once; D: TRBD2; J: TRBJ2-1; V: TRBV5-6
DNA: TGTGCCAGCACCGTGGCCTACGAGCAGTACTTC; CDR3: CASTVAYEQYF; size: .; D: .; J: TRBJ2-7; V: TRBV2
DNA: TGTGCCAGCCCCGGCCCAGGGCAGCCCCAGCATTTT; CDR3: CASPGPGQPQHF; size: .; D: .; J: TRBJ1-5; V: TRBV28
DNA: TGTGCCAGCAGCTTAGGGGGTGGAGGAGGAGGAGGATCCTACAATGAGCAGTTCTTC; CDR3: CASSLGGGGGGGSYNEQFF; size: .; D: .; J: TRBJ2-1; V: TRBV11-3
DNA: TGTGCCAGTAGTCAAAGGGGAGGGGACTATGGCTACACCTTC; CDR3: CASSQRGGDYGYTF; size: .; D: .; J: TRBJ1-2; V: TRBV28
DNA: TGTGCCAGTAGCCCTCAGGGGGCCGGGGAGACCCAGTACTTC; CDR3: CASSPQGAGETQYF; size: .; D: TRBD1; J: TRBJ2-5; V: TRBV19
DNA: TGTGCCAGCAGTTTATCAGCGGGCAACTATGGCTACACCTTC; CDR3: CASSLSAGNYGYTF; size: .; D: .; J: TRBJ1-2; V: TRBV28
DNA: TGTGCCACCAGCAGAGATATGGGAGATACGCAGTATTTT; CDR3: CATSRDMGDTQYF; size: .; D: .; J: TRBJ2-3; V: TRBV15
DNA: TGCGCCAGCAGTGACCCGAACACCGGGGAGCTGTTTTTT; CDR3: CASSDPNTGELFF; size: .; D: .; J: TRBJ2-2; V: TRBV10-1
DNA: TGTGCCATCAGTGGCCAGAGATCAGCGGGTGAGCAGTTCTTC; CDR3: CAISGQRSAGEQFF; size: .; D: .; J: TRBJ2-1; V: TRBV10-3
DNA: TGCGCCAGCAGCCCCTCCTCGCGGTGGAACTATGGCTACACCTTC; CDR3: CASSPSSRWNYGYTF; size: .; D: .; J: TRBJ1-2; V: TRBV5-1
DNA: TGTGCCAGCAGTGATCCGGGACTAGTAGAGACCCAGTACTTC; CDR3: CASSDPGLVETQYF; size: .; D: TRBD2; J: TRBJ2-5; V: TRBV2
DNA: TGTGCCAGCAGGGACAGCTATGGCTACACCTTC; CDR3: CASRDSYGYTF; size: .; D: .; J: TRBJ1-2; V: TRBV28
DNA: TGTGCCAGCATGGGGCTAGCGGGAGATGAGCAGTTCTTC; CDR3: CASMGLAGDEQFF; size: .; D: TRBD2; J: TRBJ2-1; V: TRBV2
DNA: TGTGCCAGCAGTGACTCGGACAGGGTAGCTGGAGATACGCAGTATTTT; CDR3: CASSDSDRVAGDTQYF; size: .; D: TRBD1; J: TRBJ2-3; V: TRBV28
DNA: TGTGCCAGCAGCTTAGGCGGCAGAGCCAGGGAGGCCGCAGATACGCAGTATTTT; CDR3: CASSLGGRAREAADTQYF; size: .; D: .; J: TRBJ2-3; V: TRBV7-9
DNA: TGTGCCAGCAGTGAGTTTACAGGGACTAATGAAAAACTGTTTTTT; CDR3: CASSEFTGTNEKLFF; size: .; D: .; J: TRBJ1-4; V: TRBV2
DNA: TGCGCCAGCAGCTTGGGGGCGACTCGGGTTGCCCCCTACGAGCAGTACTTC; CDR3: CASSLGATRVAPYEQYF; size: .; D: .; J: TRBJ2-7; V: TRBV5-1
DNA: TGTGCCAGCAGTTTAACAGGGGTTGGGGCCAACGTCCTGACTTTC; CDR3: CASSLTGVGANVLTF; size: once; D: TRBD1; J: TRBJ2-6; V: TRBV6-5
DNA: TGTGCCAGCAGCTTTACCGGGACAGGGGGCGGTCAGCCCCAGCATTTT; CDR3: CASSFTGTGGGQPQHF; size: .; D: TRBD1; J: TRBJ1-5; V: TRBV7-2
DNA: TGTGCCAGCAGTTACGGGGGCTGGACTGAAGCTTTCTTT; CDR3: CASSYGGWTEAFF; size: .; D: .; J: TRBJ1-1; V: TRBV6-5
DNA: TGTGCCAGCACCCCCGGGGGAAAGGGTCCCAGGCCCCAGCATTTT; CDR3: CASTPGGKGPRPQHF; size: .; D: .; J: TRBJ1-5; V: TRBV27
DNA: TGTGCCAGCAGCCCCGCGCATACAAAAGGCAATGAGCAGTTCTTC; CDR3: CASSPAHTKGNEQFF; size: .; D: .; J: TRBJ2-1; V: TRBV5-4
DNA: TGCAGCGTTGCTTCGAGCTCCTACGAGCAGTACTTC; CDR3: CSVASSSYEQYF; size: .; D: .; J: TRBJ2-7; V: TRBV29-1
DNA: TGTGCCATCAGCGACTACCAGGCGGGGATGAACACTGAAGCTTTCTTT; CDR3: CAISDYQAGMNTEAFF; size: .; D: .; J: TRBJ1-1; V: TRBV10-3
DNA: TGTGCCAGCTCCCCCAAGCCCATGGGACAGGGGGCGAGGAATGAGCAGTTCTTC; CDR3: CASSPKPMGQGARNEQFF; size: .; D: TRBD1; J: TRBJ2-1; V: TRBV27
DNA: TGTGCCAGTAGGCAGAGGCCCCAAACCGGGACTAGCGGGAGCTCCTACAATGAGCAGTTCTTC; CDR3: CASRQRPQTGTSGSSYNEQFF; size: .; D: TRBD2; J: TRBJ2-1; V: TRBV19